This is a list of T cell receptor beta chains from one sample in a study of blood T cell repertoires in COVID-19. Libraries were prepared by immunoSEQ multiplex PCR; TCRdb keeps only in-frame clonotypes and omits some of them. The sample holds 140,000 to 150,000 clones, roughly 88% seen once. The specimen was PBMCs or T cells enriched from blood (not recorded which). The receptors shown here come from a woman aged 25 to 39 with acute COVID-19. Both conserved end residues are part of each CDR3. The D gene is left open where the match is weak. Rows give clone size only sometimes, using once, few, many, or a class for an expanded clone.

clone_size,d_call,j_call,v_call,cdr3_aa,cdr3_nt
NA,TRBD2,TRBJ2-2,TRBV7-6,CASSFRSGGDTGELFF,TGTGCCAGCAGCTTTAGGTCGGGAGGGGACACCGGGGAGCTGTTTTTT
NA,TRBD1,TRBJ1-4,TRBV29-1,CSVAPGQDYEKLFF,TGCAGCGTTGCTCCGGGACAGGATTATGAAAAACTGTTTTTT
NA,NA,TRBJ2-1,TRBV28,CASSLPYFRGDEQFF,TGTGCCAGCAGTTTACCCTACTTCAGGGGCGATGAGCAGTTCTTC
many,TRBD2,TRBJ2-7,TRBV6-1,CASSEAAGVGSYEQYF,TGTGCCAGCAGTGAAGCGGCGGGAGTGGGCTCCTACGAGCAGTACTTC
few,TRBD1,TRBJ2-2,TRBV6-5,CASSIQGAVGELFF,TGTGCCAGCAGCATACAGGGGGCGGTCGGGGAGCTGTTTTTT
NA,NA,TRBJ2-1,TRBV5-7,CASSSYRVGAYNEQFF,TGTGCCAGCAGCTCTTACAGGGTCGGGGCTTACAATGAGCAGTTCTTC
NA,TRBD2,TRBJ2-7,TRBV7-2,CASSFSSGSHEQYF,TGTGCCAGCAGCTTCTCGAGCGGGAGCCACGAGCAGTACTTC
NA,NA,TRBJ2-7,TRBV27,CASSLSARLSSEQYF,TGTGCCAGCAGTTTATCGGCCAGGTTATCAAGCGAGCAGTACTTC
NA,NA,TRBJ2-2,TRBV5-1,CASRDGEDGELFF,TGCGCCAGCAGGGATGGAGAAGACGGGGAGCTGTTTTTT
NA,TRBD2,TRBJ2-7,TRBV5-1,CASSWGTVIAGGTHEQYF,TGCGCCAGCAGCTGGGGTACGGTCATCGCGGGAGGGACCCACGAGCAGTACTTC
NA,TRBD1,TRBJ2-7,TRBV24-1,CATSEGQGVNEQYF,TGTGCCACCAGTGAGGGACAGGGAGTCAACGAGCAGTACTTC
NA,TRBD1,TRBJ1-1,TRBV2,CASRRGTGFTEAFF,TGTGCCAGCCGTCGTGGGACAGGGTTCACTGAAGCTTTCTTT
NA,NA,TRBJ2-3,TRBV9,CASSALDRTDTQYF,TGTGCCAGCAGCGCCCTAGATCGCACAGATACGCAGTATTTT
NA,TRBD1,TRBJ1-6,TRBV28,CASRPTGYSPLHF,TGTGCCAGCAGGCCGACAGGGTATTCACCCCTCCACTTT
NA,NA,TRBJ2-1,TRBV7-2,CASSRGLEGEYNEQFF,TGTGCCAGCAGCCGCGGACTAGAGGGGGAGTACAATGAGCAGTTCTTC
once,NA,TRBJ2-7,TRBV3-1/TRBV3-2,CASSQTRVGEQYF,TGTGCCAGCAGCCAAACTAGAGTTGGCGAGCAGTACTTC
few,TRBD2,TRBJ2-1,TRBV3-1/TRBV3-2,CASSQDRRTSGRLPEQFF,TGTGCCAGCAGCCAAGATCGTAGGACTAGCGGGAGGTTACCTGAGCAGTTCTTC
NA,TRBD2,TRBJ2-7,TRBV11-2,CASSPELAITYEQYF,TGTGCCAGCAGCCCTGAACTAGCGATTACCTACGAGCAGTACTTC
NA,NA,TRBJ2-1,TRBV6-5,CASSYSTAGYNEQFF,TGTGCCAGCAGTTACTCGACCGCGGGCTACAATGAGCAGTTCTTC
NA,TRBD2,TRBJ2-7,TRBV25-1,CASSESPGRGTYEQYF,TGTGCCAGCAGTGAATCCCCGGGGAGGGGAACCTACGAGCAGTACTTC
once,TRBD1,TRBJ1-2,TRBV5-4,CASSFGQGGAPNYGYTF,TGTGCCAGCAGCTTCGGACAGGGTGGGGCGCCTAACTATGGCTACACCTTC
NA,NA,TRBJ2-3,TRBV2,CATLARGSTDTQYF,TGTGCCACCTTGGCCCGCGGAAGCACAGATACGCAGTATTTT
NA,NA,TRBJ2-7,TRBV29-1,CSALIPAYEQYF,TGCAGCGCCCTGATCCCAGCCTACGAGCAGTACTTC
NA,NA,TRBJ2-3,TRBV11-2,CASSLFPSGVTDTQYF,TGTGCCAGCAGCTTGTTCCCAAGCGGTGTTACAGATACGCAGTATTTT